A single sample is the source of the 4 T cell receptor beta chains below, sequenced in a study of OX40 agonist ivuxolimab in advanced cancers. The method behind the library was the immunoSEQ multiplex PCR assay. This immuneACCESS table, as held by TCRdb, lists in-frame sequences with V and J called but not all clones. Of the missing ones, under half trace to an unresolved V gene in checked studies; the others have no known cause. The sample has under 75,000 clones on record, over 75% of them singletons. The top ten clones comprise 0.95% to 1.1% of the sample. The sample consisted of CD4+ or CD8+ T cells sorted from blood, taken in a trial of the OX40 agonist ivuxolimab. The receptors here all came from an adult with an advanced solid tumor such as melanoma, head and neck, liver or kidney cancer.

This clone was recorded once. The chain combines TRBV19 with TRBJ1-2, with a possible D match to TRBD1 (5 bases). CDR1 is LNHDA and CDR2 is SQIVND in the germline V gene (reference sequence). The CDR3 covers 13 residues. Trimming pared 7 bases from V and 8 bases from J, leaving 17 bases between. This CDR3 is CASTFSSGSGYTF. Here the CDR3 DNA reads TGTGCCAGTACTTTTAGTTCAGGGTCGGGCTACACCTTC.

This clone was observed once. The rearrangement links TRBV30 to TRBJ1-1; D gene ambiguous. Looked up from germline, CDR1 is GTSNPN and CDR2 is SVGIG (reference sequence). CDR3 length: 12 amino acids. Trimming cost V 0 bases and J 8 bases, with 10 bases left between them. This CDR3 reads CAWSVYFAEAFF. The CDR3 nucleotides are TGTGCCTGGAGTGTATATTTTGCAGAAGCTTTCTTT.

The sample holds a few counts of this clone. The chain couples TRBV5-1 to TRBJ2-7; D gene unclear. CDR3 size: 13 residues. The V end was cut by 0 bases, the J end by 6 bases, with 10 bases between. The germline V gene encodes CDR1 SGHRS and CDR2 YFSETQ. The DNA of the CDR3 is TGCGCCAGCAGCTTGGTTGCAGAACGCGAGCAGTACTTC. Protein sequence: CASSLVAEREQYF.

In its sample, this clone was seen a few times. The rearrangement uses TRBV11-2 and TRBJ1-6; D is uncertain. The germline gives CDR1 SGHAT, CDR2 FQNNGV. The CDR3 is 13 amino acids. The V end was cut by 0 bases, the J end by 9 bases, with 6 bases between. The CDR3 region is CASSLEGSSPLHF. Here the CDR3 DNA reads TGTGCCAGCAGCTTAGAGGGCAGTTCACCCCTCCACTTT. Looking up the rest from reference TRBV11-2 and TRBJ1-6 gives the full variable domain: EAGVAQSPRYKIIEKRQSVAFWCNPISGHATLYWYQQILGQGPKLLIQFQNNGVVDDSQLPKDRFSAERLKGVDSTLKIQPAKLEDSAVYLCASSLEGSSPLHFGNGTRLTVT.